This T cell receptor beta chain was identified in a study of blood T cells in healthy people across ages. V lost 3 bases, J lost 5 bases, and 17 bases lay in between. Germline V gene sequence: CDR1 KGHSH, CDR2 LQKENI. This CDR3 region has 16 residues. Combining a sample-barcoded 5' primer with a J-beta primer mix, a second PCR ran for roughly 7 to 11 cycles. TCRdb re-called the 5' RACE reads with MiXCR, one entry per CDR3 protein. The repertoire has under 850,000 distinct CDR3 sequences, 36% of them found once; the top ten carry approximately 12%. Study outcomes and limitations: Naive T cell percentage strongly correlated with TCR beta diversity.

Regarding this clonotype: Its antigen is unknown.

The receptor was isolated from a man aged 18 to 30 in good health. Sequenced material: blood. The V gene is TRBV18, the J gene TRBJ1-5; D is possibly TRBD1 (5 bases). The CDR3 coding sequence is TGTGCCAGCTCACCGATCCGGGACTCCTTTTATCAGCCCCAGCATTTT. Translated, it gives CASSPIRDSFYQPQHF.